This is a list of T cell receptor beta chains from one sample in a study of cytomegalovirus exposure and HLA in healthy donors. The method was immunoSEQ multiplex PCR; TCRdb's version includes in-frame clones alone and lacks a portion of them. This table has around 160,000 clones, about 80% appearing once. The sample taken for sequencing was PBMCs. The receptors here all came from a man over 45 in good health and CMV-seropositive. The CDR3 runs from the conserved cysteine through the conserved F or W. A D gene is named only where the DNA matches it firmly. Expanded clones are given a class, and other clones once, few, many or no size at all.

j_gene,v_gene,d_gene,abundance,CDR3aa,CDR3nt
TRBJ1-5,TRBV6-5,.,.,CASSYSGRVRQPQHF,TGTGCCAGCAGTTACTCGGGCAGGGTGAGACAGCCCCAGCATTTT
TRBJ1-1,TRBV2,.,.,CASSAGRVNTEAFF,TGTGCCAGCAGCGCGGGACGGGTGAACACTGAAGCTTTCTTT
TRBJ2-1,TRBV6-1,TRBD1,.,CASSEPMTGGNEQFF,TGTGCCAGCAGTGAACCAATGACAGGGGGCAATGAGCAGTTCTTC
TRBJ2-3,TRBV5-1,TRBD1,.,CASSSRQGTDTQYF,TGCGCCAGCAGCTCGCGACAGGGTACAGATACGCAGTATTTT
TRBJ1-5,TRBV6-1,.,.,CASRQGTSNQPQHF,TGTGCCAGCAGGCAGGGGACTAGCAATCAGCCCCAGCATTTT
TRBJ1-1,TRBV9,.,.,CASSVEGTVRTEAFF,TGTGCCAGCAGCGTGGAGGGGACGGTGAGGACTGAAGCTTTCTTT
TRBJ2-7,TRBV7-9,.,.,CASSSLGRGYEQYF,TGTGCCAGCAGCTCCCTAGGCAGGGGCTACGAGCAGTACTTC
TRBJ1-2,TRBV18,.,.,CASSPRQGYYGYTF,TGTGCCAGCTCACCGAGGCAGGGTTACTATGGCTACACCTTC
TRBJ1-4,TRBV7-9,.,few,CASSLSGFNEKLFF,TGTGCCAGCAGCTTATCGGGGTTTAATGAAAAACTGTTTTTT
TRBJ2-5,TRBV7-8,.,.,CASSSEETQYF,TGTGCCAGCAGCTCCGAAGAGACCCAGTACTTC
TRBJ1-2,TRBV2,.,once,CASSEFTVRAYGYTF,TGTGCCAGCAGTGAGTTCACAGTTAGAGCCTATGGCTACACCTTC
TRBJ1-2,TRBV9,.,.,CASSVVSGDGYTF,TGTGCCAGCAGCGTAGTTTCAGGCGATGGCTACACCTTC
TRBJ1-5,TRBV15,TRBD1,.,CATSGRQGGRNQPQHF,TGTGCCACCAGCGGGAGACAGGGTGGACGCAATCAGCCCCAGCATTTT
TRBJ2-5,TRBV5-1,TRBD1,.,CASRPTTGSETQYF,TGCGCCAGCCGACCTACGACAGGGTCGGAGACCCAGTACTTC
TRBJ1-4,TRBV2,.,.,CASAETRTGEKLFF,TGTGCCAGCGCCGAGACGAGAACAGGTGAAAAACTGTTTTTT
TRBJ2-3,TRBV7-9,TRBD1,.,CASSWGTGILYTDTQYF,TGTGCCAGCAGCTGGGGGACAGGGATCCTTTACACAGATACGCAGTATTTT
TRBJ1-1,TRBV9,TRBD1,.,CASSVRDRGNTEAFF,TGTGCCAGCAGCGTCCGGGACAGGGGGAACACTGAAGCTTTCTTT
TRBJ2-2,TRBV19,.,.,CASTPTRNTGELFF,TGTGCCAGTACTCCTACGAGGAACACCGGGGAGCTGTTTTTT
TRBJ1-2,TRBV7-2,TRBD1,.,CASSLLYGNLQGDDGYTF,TGTGCCAGCAGCTTATTATACGGGAATTTGCAGGGGGACGATGGCTACACCTTC
TRBJ2-7,TRBV6-5,TRBD1,.,CASRDRRSYEQYF,TGTGCCAGCAGGGACAGGAGATCCTACGAGCAGTACTTC
TRBJ2-2,TRBV5-1,.,few,CASSLAGSANTGELFF,TGCGCCAGCAGCTTGGCCGGGTCGGCGAACACCGGGGAGCTGTTTTTT
TRBJ2-2,TRBV13,.,.,CASSLRGELFF,TGTGCCAGCAGTTTGCGCGGGGAGCTGTTTTTT
TRBJ2-1,TRBV18,TRBD1,.,CASSSGQARLYNEQFF,TGTGCCAGCTCATCAGGACAGGCCCGACTATACAATGAGCAGTTCTTC
TRBJ2-1,TRBV7-9,TRBD1,.,CASSLGGQGGNEQFF,TGTGCCAGCAGCTTAGGGGGACAGGGTGGTAATGAGCAGTTCTTC
TRBJ2-1,TRBV5-1,.,.,CASSLPLNEQFF,TGCGCCAGCAGCTTGCCCCTGAATGAGCAGTTCTTC